The 9 T cell receptor beta chains listed next were all sequenced from one sample in a study of blood T cell repertoires in COVID-19. TCRdb's table, derived via immunoSEQ multiplex PCR, lists solely in-frame clones and lacks some. The data show about 210,000 clones, 84% seen once. What was sequenced was peripheral blood. The receptors here all came from a woman aged 45-59 years with active or convalescent COVID-19.

The chain has TRBV3-1 (or the pseudogene TRBV3-2) and TRBJ1-1; D is ambiguous. This CDR3 comprises 12 residues. Germline assignment: CDR1 LGHDT and CDR2 YNNKEL (reference sequence). V shed 8 bases and J shed 0 bases, with 7 bases lying between them. The DNA of the CDR3 is TGTGCCAGCGCACAAATGAACACTGAAGCTTTCTTT. Its translation: CASAQMNTEAFF.

The chain couples TRBV10-3 to TRBJ2-7; 8 positions match TRBD1. The trim removed 6 bases at V and 5 bases at J, leaving 6 bases unmatched. Germline V CDR1 and CDR2: ENHRY, SYGVKD. The length of the CDR3 is 13 residues. The chain's CDR3 is CAIRGQGTHEQYV. For the CDR3, the DNA is TGTGCCATCAGAGGACAGGGAACCCACGAGCAGTACGTC.

The chain links TRBV28 to TRBJ1-1; 7 bases align to TRBD1. V was clipped by 6 bases and J by 4 bases; unmatched bases: 8. CDR1 and CDR2 from the germline V gene are MDHEN and SYDVKM. This CDR3 spans 14 amino acids. The CDR3 reads CASRRGTVGTEAFF. CDR3 sequence (DNA): TGTGCCAGCAGGAGGGGGACAGTTGGCACTGAAGCTTTCTTT.

The chain joins TRBV6-5 to TRBJ2-7, with a tentative D call TRBD1 (6 bases). CDR3 length equals 14 residues. Germline V gene lookup returns CDR1 MNHEY and CDR2 SVGAGI. V was pared by 6 bases and J by 2 bases, with 14 bases between. The CDR3 DNA reads as TGTGCCAGCAGCAGGGGCGGGTTCGCCTACGAGCAGTACTTC. It is translated as CASSRGGFAYEQYF.

The rearrangement joins TRBV5-1 to TRBJ2-7; D uncertain. V was trimmed by 5 bases and J by 4 bases, leaving 4 bases between them. This CDR3 contains 10 residues. The germline CDR1 and CDR2 sequences are SGHRS and YFSETQ. Here the CDR3 reads CASRIYEQYV. Written as DNA, the CDR3 is TGCGCCAGCAGAATATACGAGCAGTACGTC.

The chain is built from TRBV10-3 and TRBJ1-1; tentatively, D is TRBD1 (5 bases). Deletions cut 10 bases from V and 1 base from J, with 16 bases between. There are 14 residues in the CDR3. Looked up from germline, CDR1 is ENHRY and CDR2 is SYGVKD. CDR3 in amino acids: CATKPLDTNTEAFF. The DNA for the CDR3 is TGTGCCACCAAACCCCTGGACACGAACACTGAAGCTTTCTTT.

This chain joins TRBV19 and TRBJ1-5; TRBD1 might be the D (5 bases). The germline CDR1 and CDR2 sequences are LNHDA and SQIVND (reference sequence). V was pared by 4 bases and J by 4 bases, with 17 bases between. This CDR3 is built from 16 residues. CDR3 bases: TGTGCCAGTAGTACTTACGACAGAAAACCTAATCAGCCCCAGCATTTT. Translated: CASSTYDRKPNQPQHF. Complete variable domain (other parts from reference TRBV19 and TRBJ1-5): DGGITQSPKYLFRKEGQNVTLSCEQNLNHDAMYWYRQDPGQGLRLIYYSQIVNDFQKGDIAEGYSVSREKKESFPLTVTSAQKNPTAFYLCASSTYDRKPNQPQHFGDGTRLSIL.

This clone was seen a single time. V and J are TRBV28 and TRBJ2-4; perhaps TRBD2 as D (6 bases). The CDR3 has 16 amino acids. Germline CDR1 MDHEN, CDR2 SYDVKM. Trimming stripped 5 bases from V and 1 base from J, with 15 bases between. CDR3 nucleotides: TGTGCCAGCAGTCGGGGGTTAGAGGTTGCCAAAAACATTCAGTACTTC. This translates into CASSRGLEVAKNIQYF.

V is TRBV15 and J is TRBJ2-2, with a weak D call TRBD1 (6 bases). The CDR3 consists of 15 residues. Trimming removed 0 bases at V and 5 bases at J, with 10 bases between. Looked up from germline, CDR1 is LNHNV and CDR2 is YYDKDF (reference sequence). CDR3 sequence reads: CATSRDQRGTGELFF. As DNA, the CDR3 is TGTGCCACCAGCAGAGATCAGAGGGGGACCGGGGAGCTGTTTTTT.